These 10 T cell receptor beta chains came from one sample sequenced in a study of glioma-infiltrating T cells after dendritic cell vaccination. Here immunoSEQ multiplex PCR was the method, and the copy in TCRdb shows in-frame clones only, minus some. The sample has roughly 80,000 clones, about nine tenths seen once. The time point here: after dendritic cell vaccination, including at tumor progression/relapse. Sequencing used blood, obtained after dendritic cell vaccination. Source of these receptors: a human donor with glioblastoma.

The rearrangement links TRBV5-1 to TRBJ2-3, with D hard to call. Germline V gene lookup returns CDR1 SGHRS and CDR2 YFSETQ. V was cut by 4 bases and J by 0 bases, with 9 bases left in between. This CDR3 is 14 amino acids long. CDR3 nucleotide sequence: TGCGCCAGCAGCCCTCAGACTAGCACAGATACGCAGTATTTT. Protein sequence: CASSPQTSTDTQYF.

The V gene is TRBV30, the J gene TRBJ1-4; D not certain. CDR1 is GTSNPN, CDR2 SVGIG, per germline (reference sequence). The V and J ends lost 5 bases and 4 bases respectively, with 11 bases between them. This CDR3 has 13 residues. CDR3 loop: CAWGPGINEKLFF. For the CDR3, the DNA is TGTGCCTGGGGACCCGGGATTAATGAAAAACTGTTTTTT.

Remarks on this clone: A junction end diverges from the germline sequence, so it may reflect a read error. The J gene is TRBJ2-1, the V gene TRBV5-4; perhaps TRBD2 as D (5 bases). The CDR3 contains 15 residues. Germline-derived CDR1 and CDR2 are SGHNT and YYREEE (reference sequence). Written as DNA, the CDR3 is TGTGCCCGCAGCTTGGAAGGGAGCTCCTACAATGAGCAGTTCTTC. Translation: CARSLEGSSYNEQFF.

The gene calls are TRBV30 and TRBJ2-1, with TRBD2 as a possible D gene (6 bases). Trimming pared 0 bases from V and 10 bases from J, leaving 10 bases between. Germline lookup yields CDR1 GTSNPN and CDR2 SVGIG (reference sequence). CDR3 length: 12 residues. CDR3 DNA sequence: TGTGCCTGGAGTGTAGGACTAAGGGAGCAGTTCTTC. It specifies CAWSVGLREQFF.

The chain employs TRBV6-6 and TRBJ2-1; 8 nucleotides align to TRBD1. The CDR3 totals 15 residues. The germline gives CDR1 MNHNY, CDR2 SVGAGI (reference sequence). V shed 4 bases, J shed 3 bases, and the junction held 5 bases outside the gene matches. The CDR3 sequence: CASSSRGQDYNEQFF. As DNA, the CDR3 is TGTGCCAGCAGTTCCCGGGGACAGGACTACAATGAGCAGTTCTTC.

The rearrangement joins TRBV19 to TRBJ1-4; no clear D gene. V lost 3 bases and J lost 7, with 12 bases in between. The germline V gene has CDR1 LNHDA and CDR2 SQIVND (reference sequence). The length of the CDR3 is 14 residues. The CDR3 here is CASSMPEGGEKLFF. Written as DNA, the CDR3 is TGTGCCAGTAGTATGCCCGAGGGAGGTGAAAAACTGTTTTTT.

The rearrangement links TRBV15 to TRBJ1-5, with TRBD1 as a possible D gene (5 bases). The V gene's germline CDR1 is LNHNV and CDR2 YYDKDF (reference sequence). The CDR3 has 16 amino acids. V gave up 3 bases and J gave up 0 bases, with 12 bases separating them. The CDR3 is CATSRVPDSSNQPQHF. Here the CDR3 DNA reads TGTGCCACCAGCAGGGTACCTGACAGTAGCAATCAGCCCCAGCATTTT.

The chain uses TRBV13 and TRBJ1-6, with TRBD1 identical over 12 bases. J gave up 8 bases and V 5 bases, and 7 bases lay outside the gene matches. Germline V lookup: CDR1 PRHDT, CDR2 FYEKMQ (reference sequence). The CDR3 is 16 amino acids. CDR3 bases: TGTGCCAGCAGCCCGGGGACAGGGGGCGTCTATTCACCCCTCCACTTT. Translation gives CASSPGTGGVYSPLHF.

This clone showed up just a few times. This chain uses TRBV4-1 with TRBJ2-3, with 14 bases lining up with TRBD2. The length of the CDR3 is 14 residues. Germline assignment: CDR1 MGHRA and CDR2 YSYEKL. V gave up 9 bases and J gave up 2 bases; unmatched junction bases: 1. In DNA, the CDR3 is TGCGCCAGGGGACTAGCGGGGGACACAGATACGCAGTATTTT. Its protein is CARGLAGDTDTQYF.

This rearrangement joins TRBV7-3 to TRBJ2-2, with 13 nucleotides matching TRBD2. The CDR3 is made up of 16 amino acids. Germline V gene lookup returns CDR1 SGHTA and CDR2 FQGTGA. The V gene end was trimmed by 5 bases and the J gene end by 3 bases; junction bases not matched to a gene: 3. CDR3 sequence reads: CASSATSGRDTGELFF. The CDR3, as DNA: TGTGCCAGCAGCGCAACTAGCGGGAGGGACACCGGGGAGCTGTTTTTT.